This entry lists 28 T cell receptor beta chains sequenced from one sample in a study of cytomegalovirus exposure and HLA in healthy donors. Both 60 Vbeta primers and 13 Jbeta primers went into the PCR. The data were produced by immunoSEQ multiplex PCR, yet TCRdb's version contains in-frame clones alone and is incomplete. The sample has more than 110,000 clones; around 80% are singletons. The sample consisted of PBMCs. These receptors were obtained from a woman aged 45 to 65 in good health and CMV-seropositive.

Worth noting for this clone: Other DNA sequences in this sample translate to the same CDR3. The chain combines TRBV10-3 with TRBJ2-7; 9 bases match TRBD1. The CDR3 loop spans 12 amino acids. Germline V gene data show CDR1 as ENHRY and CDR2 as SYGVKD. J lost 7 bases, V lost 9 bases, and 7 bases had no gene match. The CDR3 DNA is TGTGCCATGGGACAGGGAGACTATGAGCAGTACTTC. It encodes CAMGQGDYEQYF.

The CDR3 here is CATSREARGQGATDTQYF. The CDR3 bases are TGTGCCACCAGCAGAGAGGCCAGGGGACAGGGGGCCACAGATACGCAGTATTTT. V and J are TRBV15 and TRBJ2-3; 12 bases fit TRBD1. V lost 0 bases to trimming and J lost 2 bases; unmatched junction nucleotides: 6. Germline values: CDR1 LNHNV, CDR2 YYDKDF (reference sequence). The CDR3 sequence is 18 residues long.

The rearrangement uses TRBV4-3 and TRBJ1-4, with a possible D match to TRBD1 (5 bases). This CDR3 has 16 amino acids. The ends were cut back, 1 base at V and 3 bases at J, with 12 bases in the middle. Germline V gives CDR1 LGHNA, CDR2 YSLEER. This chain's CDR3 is CASSQGGRVANEKLFF. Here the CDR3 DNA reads TGCGCCAGCAGCCAAGGTGGCAGGGTGGCTAATGAAAAACTGTTTTTT.

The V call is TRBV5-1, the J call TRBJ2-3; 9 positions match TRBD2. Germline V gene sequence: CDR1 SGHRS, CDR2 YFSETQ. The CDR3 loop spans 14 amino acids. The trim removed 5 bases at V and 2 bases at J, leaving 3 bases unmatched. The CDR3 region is CASRLAGHTDTQYF. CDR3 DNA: TGCGCCAGCAGGCTAGCGGGGCACACAGATACGCAGTATTTT.

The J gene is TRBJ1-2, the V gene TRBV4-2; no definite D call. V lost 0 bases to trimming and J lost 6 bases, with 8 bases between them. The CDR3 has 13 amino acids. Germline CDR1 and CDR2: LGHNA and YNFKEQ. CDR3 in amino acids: CASSQDSKNGYTF. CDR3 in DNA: TGTGCCAGCAGCCAAGATAGTAAGAATGGCTACACCTTC.

CDR3 loop: CASSPDVGAGYGYTF. The CDR3 DNA follows: TGTGCCAGCAGCCCCGATGTGGGGGCAGGCTATGGCTACACCTTC. The J gene is TRBJ1-2, the V gene TRBV14; a weak D match, TRBD1 (6 bases). Germline V gives CDR1 SGHDN, CDR2 FVKESK. V lost 4 bases and J lost 4, with 16 bases in between. The CDR3 extends over 15 amino acids.

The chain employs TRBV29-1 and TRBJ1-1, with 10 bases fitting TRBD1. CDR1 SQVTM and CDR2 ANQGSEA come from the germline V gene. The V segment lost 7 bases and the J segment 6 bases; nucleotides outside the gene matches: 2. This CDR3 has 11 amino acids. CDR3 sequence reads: CSGGQGAEAFF. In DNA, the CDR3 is TGCAGCGGCGGACAGGGGGCTGAAGCTTTCTTT.

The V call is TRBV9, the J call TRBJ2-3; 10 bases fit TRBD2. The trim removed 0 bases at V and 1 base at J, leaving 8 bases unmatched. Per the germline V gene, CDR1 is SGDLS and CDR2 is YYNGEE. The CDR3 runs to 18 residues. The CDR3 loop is CASSVGSGTSGGTDTQYF. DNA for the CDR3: TGTGCCAGCAGCGTAGGGTCTGGTACTAGCGGGGGCACAGATACGCAGTATTTT.

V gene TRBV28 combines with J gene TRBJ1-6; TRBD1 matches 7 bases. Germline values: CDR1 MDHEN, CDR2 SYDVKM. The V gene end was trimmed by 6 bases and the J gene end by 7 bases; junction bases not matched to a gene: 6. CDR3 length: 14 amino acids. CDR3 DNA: TGTGCCAGCAGAAGACAGGGAGTCAATTCACCCCTCCACTTT. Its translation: CASRRQGVNSPLHF.

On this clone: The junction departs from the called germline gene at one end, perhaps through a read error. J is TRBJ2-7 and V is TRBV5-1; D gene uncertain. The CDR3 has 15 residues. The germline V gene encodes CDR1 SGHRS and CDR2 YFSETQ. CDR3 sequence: CASSFNPRLVHEQYF. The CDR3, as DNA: TGTGCCAGCAGCTTCAACCCCCGCTTAGTCCACGAGCAGTACTTC.

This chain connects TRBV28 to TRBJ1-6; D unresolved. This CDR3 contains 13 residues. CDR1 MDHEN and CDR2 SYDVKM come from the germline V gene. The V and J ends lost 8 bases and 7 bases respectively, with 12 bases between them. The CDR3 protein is CASGATWNSPLHF. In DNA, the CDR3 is TGTGCCAGCGGTGCGACATGGAATTCACCCCTCCACTTT.

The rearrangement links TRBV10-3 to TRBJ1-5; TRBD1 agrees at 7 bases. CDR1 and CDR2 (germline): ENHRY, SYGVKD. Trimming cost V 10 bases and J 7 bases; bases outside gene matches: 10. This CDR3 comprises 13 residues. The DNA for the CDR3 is TGTGCCAGCAGCTGGGACAGCGAACAGCCCCAGCATTTT. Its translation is CASSWDSEQPQHF.

The CDR3 loop reads CASSQRGGGNQPQHF. The CDR3, as DNA: TGTGCCAGCAGCCAGCGGGGTGGAGGCAATCAGCCCCAGCATTTT. The chain is built from TRBV13 and TRBJ1-5; unclear D gene. Germline CDR1 reads PRHDT; CDR2 reads FYEKMQ (reference sequence). The V gene lost 5 bases and the J gene lost 2 bases, with 13 bases spanning the gap. This CDR3 is built from 15 residues.

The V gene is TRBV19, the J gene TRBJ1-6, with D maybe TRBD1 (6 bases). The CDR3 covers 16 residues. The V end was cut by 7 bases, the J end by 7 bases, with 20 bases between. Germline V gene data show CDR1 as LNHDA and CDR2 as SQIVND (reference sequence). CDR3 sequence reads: CASTPTPRGRNSPLHF. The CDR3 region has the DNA TGTGCCAGTACCCCAACCCCCAGGGGTCGAAATTCACCCCTCCACTTT.

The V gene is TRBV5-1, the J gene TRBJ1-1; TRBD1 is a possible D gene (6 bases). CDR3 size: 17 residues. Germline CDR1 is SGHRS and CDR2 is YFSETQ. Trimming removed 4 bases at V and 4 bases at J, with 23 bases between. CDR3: CASSPVPGRGAGTEAFF. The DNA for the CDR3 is TGCGCCAGCAGCCCCGTCCCGGGACGGGGGGCGGGCACTGAAGCTTTCTTT.

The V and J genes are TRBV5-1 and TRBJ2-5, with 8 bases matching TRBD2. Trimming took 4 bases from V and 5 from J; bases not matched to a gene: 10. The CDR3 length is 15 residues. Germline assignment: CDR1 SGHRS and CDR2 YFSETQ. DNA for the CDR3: TGCGCCAGCAGCCCCCGTGGAGCGGGGGTTGAGACCCAGTACTTC. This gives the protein CASSPRGAGVETQYF.

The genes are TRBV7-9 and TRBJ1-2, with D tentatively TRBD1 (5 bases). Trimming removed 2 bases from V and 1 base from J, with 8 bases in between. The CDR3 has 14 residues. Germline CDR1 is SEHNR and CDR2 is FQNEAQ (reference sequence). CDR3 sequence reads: CASSLMDNNYGYTF. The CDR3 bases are TGTGCCAGCAGCTTAATGGACAATAACTATGGCTACACCTTC.

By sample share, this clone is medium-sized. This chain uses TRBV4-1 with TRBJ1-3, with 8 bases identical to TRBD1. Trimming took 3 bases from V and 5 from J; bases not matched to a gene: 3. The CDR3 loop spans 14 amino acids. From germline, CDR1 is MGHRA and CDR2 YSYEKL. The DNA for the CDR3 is TGCGCCAGCAGCCATGACAGGGGTAGAAACACCATATATTTT. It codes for CASSHDRGRNTIYF.

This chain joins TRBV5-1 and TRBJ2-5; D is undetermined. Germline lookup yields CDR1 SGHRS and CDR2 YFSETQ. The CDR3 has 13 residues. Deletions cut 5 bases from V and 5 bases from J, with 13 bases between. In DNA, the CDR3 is TGCGCCAGCAGGATAGAGATGCGGGAGACCCAGTACTTC. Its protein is CASRIEMRETQYF.

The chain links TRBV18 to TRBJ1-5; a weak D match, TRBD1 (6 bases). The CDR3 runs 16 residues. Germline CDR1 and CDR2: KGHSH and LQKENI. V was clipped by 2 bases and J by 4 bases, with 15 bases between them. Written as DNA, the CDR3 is TGTGCCAGCTCACCATCCATACAGGGTCTTAATCAGCCCCAGCATTTT. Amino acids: CASSPSIQGLNQPQHF.

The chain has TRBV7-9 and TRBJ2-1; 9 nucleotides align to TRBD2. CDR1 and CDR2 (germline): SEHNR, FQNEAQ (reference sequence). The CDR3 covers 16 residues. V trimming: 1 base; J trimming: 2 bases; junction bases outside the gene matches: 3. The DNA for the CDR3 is TGTGCCAGCAGCTTAGTAGTAGCGGGGGCCTACAATGAGCAGTTCTTC. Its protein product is CASSLVVAGAYNEQFF.

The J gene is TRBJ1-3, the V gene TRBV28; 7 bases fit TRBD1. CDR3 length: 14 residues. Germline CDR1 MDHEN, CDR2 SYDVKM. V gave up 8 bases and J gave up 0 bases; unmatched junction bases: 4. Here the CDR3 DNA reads TGTGCCAGCCGGGACAGTATCTCTGGAAACACCATATATTTT. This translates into CASRDSISGNTIYF.

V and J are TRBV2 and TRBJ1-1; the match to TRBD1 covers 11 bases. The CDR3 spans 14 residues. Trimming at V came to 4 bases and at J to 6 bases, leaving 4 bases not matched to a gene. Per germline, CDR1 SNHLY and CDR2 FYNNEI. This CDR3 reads CASSGTGGNAEAFF. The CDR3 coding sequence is TGTGCCAGCAGTGGGACAGGGGGCAACGCTGAAGCTTTCTTT.

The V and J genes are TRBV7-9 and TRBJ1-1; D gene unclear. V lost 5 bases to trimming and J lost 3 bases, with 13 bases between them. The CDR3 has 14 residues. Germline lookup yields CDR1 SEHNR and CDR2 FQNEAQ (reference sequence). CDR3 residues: CASSQPGKDTEAFF. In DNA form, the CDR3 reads TGTGCCAGCAGCCAGCCGGGGAAGGACACTGAAGCTTTCTTT. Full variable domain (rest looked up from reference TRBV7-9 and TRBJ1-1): DTGVSQNPRHKITKRGQNVTFRCDPISEHNRLYWYRQTLGQGPEFLTYFQNEAQLEKSRLLSDRFSAERPKGSFSTLEIQRTEQGDSAMYLCASSQPGKDTEAFFGQGTRLTVV.

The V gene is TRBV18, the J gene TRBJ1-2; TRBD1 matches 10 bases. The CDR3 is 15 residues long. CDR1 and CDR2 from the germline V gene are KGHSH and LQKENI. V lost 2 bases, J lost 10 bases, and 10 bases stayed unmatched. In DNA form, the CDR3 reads TGTGCCAGCTCACCAGCTTTGACAGGGGGCTTCGTCTACACCTTC. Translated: CASSPALTGGFVYTF.

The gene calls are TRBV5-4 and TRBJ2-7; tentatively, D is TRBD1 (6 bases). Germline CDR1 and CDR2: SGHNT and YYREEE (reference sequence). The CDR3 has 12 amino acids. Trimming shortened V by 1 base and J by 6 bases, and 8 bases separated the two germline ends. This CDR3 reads CASSLQGREQYF. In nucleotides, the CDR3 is TGTGCCAGCAGCTTGCAGGGGCGCGAGCAGTACTTC.

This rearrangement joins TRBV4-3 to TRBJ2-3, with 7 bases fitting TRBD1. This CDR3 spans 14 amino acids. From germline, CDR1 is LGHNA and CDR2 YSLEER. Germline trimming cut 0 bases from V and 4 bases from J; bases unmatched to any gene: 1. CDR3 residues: CASSQDTGADTQYF. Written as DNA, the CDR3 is TGCGCCAGCAGCCAAGATACAGGGGCAGATACGCAGTATTTT.

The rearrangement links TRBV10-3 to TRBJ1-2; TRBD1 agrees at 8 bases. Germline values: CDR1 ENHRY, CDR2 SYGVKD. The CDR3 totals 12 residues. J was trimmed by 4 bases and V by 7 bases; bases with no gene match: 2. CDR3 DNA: TGTGCCATCACTACAGGGGGCTATGGCTACACCTTC. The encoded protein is CAITTGGYGYTF.